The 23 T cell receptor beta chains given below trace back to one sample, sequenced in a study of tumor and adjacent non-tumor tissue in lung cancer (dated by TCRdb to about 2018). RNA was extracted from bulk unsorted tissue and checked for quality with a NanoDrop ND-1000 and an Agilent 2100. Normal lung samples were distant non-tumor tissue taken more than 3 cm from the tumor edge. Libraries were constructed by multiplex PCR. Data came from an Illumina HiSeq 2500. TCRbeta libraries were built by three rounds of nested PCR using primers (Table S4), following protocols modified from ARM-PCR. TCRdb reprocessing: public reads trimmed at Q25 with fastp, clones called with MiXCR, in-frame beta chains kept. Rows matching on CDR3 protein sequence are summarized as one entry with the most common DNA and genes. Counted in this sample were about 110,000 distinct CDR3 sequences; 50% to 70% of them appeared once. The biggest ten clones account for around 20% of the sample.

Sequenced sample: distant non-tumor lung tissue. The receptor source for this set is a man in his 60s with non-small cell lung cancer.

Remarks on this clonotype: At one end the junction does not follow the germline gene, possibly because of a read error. The CDR3 region is CSVDGAGGFNEQSF. In nucleotides, the CDR3 is TGCAGCGTTGACGGGGCGGGGGGGTTCAATGAGCAGTCCTTC. The chain is built from TRBV29-1 and TRBJ2-1; 9 bases match TRBD2. CDR3 length: 14 amino acids. The germline V gene has CDR1 SQVTM and CDR2 ANQGSEA.

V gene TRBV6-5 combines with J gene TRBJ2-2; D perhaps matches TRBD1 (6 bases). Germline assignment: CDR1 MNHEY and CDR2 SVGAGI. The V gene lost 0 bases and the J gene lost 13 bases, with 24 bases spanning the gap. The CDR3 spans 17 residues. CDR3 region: CASSYSYEGINTRGLFF. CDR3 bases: TGTGCCAGCAGTTACTCGTATGAGGGGATCAACACCAGGGGGCTGTTTTTT.

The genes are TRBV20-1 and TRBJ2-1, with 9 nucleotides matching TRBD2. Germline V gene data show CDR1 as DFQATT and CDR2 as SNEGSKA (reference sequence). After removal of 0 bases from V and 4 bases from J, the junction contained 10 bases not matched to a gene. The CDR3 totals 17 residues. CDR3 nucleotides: TGCAGTGCTAGAGAGAGCGGGAGGATTTCCCTTTACAATGAGCAGTTCTTC. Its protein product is CSARESGRISLYNEQFF.

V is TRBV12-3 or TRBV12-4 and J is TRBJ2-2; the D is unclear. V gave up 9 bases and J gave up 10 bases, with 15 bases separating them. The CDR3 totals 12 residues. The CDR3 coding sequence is TGTGCCAGTGCTATTTTCGCCGTGGAGCTGTTTTTT. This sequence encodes CASAIFAVELFF.

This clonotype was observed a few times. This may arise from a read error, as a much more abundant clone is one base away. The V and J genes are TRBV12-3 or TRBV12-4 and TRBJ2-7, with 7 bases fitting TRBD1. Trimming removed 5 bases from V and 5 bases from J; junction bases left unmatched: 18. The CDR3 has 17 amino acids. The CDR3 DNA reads TGTGCCAGCAGTCCCCATAACCCCAGACAGGGTAGACACGAGCAGTACTTC. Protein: CASSPHNPRQGRHEQYF.

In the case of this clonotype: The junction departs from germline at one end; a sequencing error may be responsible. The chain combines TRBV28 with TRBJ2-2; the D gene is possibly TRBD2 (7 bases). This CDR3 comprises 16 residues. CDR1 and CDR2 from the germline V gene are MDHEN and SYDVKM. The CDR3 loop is CTSSFPRGGTTGELFF. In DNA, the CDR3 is TGTACCAGCAGTTTCCCGAGGGGGGGAACCACCGGGGAGCTGTTTTTT.

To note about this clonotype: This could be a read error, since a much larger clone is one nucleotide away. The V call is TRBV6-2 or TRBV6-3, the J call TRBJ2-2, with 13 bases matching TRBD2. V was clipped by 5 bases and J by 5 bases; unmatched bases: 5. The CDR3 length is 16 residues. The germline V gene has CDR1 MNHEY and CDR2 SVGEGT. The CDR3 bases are TGTGCCAGCAGTGACCTGGGACTAGCGGGAACCGGGGAGCTGTTTTTT. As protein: CASSDLGLAGTGELFF.

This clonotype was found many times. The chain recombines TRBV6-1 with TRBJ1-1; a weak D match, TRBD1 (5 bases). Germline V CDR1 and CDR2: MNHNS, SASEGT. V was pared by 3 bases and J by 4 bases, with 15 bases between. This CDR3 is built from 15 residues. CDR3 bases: TGTGCCAGCAGTGATCTTCGTCAGGGCGCCACTGAAGCTTTCTTT. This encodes CASSDLRQGATEAFF.

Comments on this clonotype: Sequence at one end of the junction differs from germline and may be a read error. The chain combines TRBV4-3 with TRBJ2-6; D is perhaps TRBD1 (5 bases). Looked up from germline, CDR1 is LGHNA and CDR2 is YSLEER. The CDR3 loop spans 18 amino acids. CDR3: CASSQGRLTISGANDLTF. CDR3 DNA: TGCGCCAGCAGCCAAGGTCGGCTCACGATCTCTGGGGCCAACGACCTGACTTTC.

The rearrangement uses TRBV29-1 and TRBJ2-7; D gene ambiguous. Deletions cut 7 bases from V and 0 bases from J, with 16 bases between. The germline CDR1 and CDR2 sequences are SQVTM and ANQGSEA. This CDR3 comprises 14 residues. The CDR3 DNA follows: TGCAGCGCTATTGCAGAAATTAGCTCCTACGAGCAGTACTTC. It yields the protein CSAIAEISSYEQYF.

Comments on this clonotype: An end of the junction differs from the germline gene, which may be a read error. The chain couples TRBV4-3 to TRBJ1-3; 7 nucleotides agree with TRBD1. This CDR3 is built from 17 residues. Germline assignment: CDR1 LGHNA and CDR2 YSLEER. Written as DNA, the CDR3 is TGCGCCAGCAGCCAGCATCCGGTACAGGGGTCGGGAAGCACCATATATTTT. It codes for CASSQHPVQGSGSTIYF.

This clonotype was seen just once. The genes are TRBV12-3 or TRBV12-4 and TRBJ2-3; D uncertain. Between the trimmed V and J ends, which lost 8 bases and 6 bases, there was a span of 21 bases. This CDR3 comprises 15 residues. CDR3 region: CASALGPRAADTQYF. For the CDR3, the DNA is TGTGCCAGCGCCCTTGGGCCACGTGCCGCCGATACGCAGTATTTT.

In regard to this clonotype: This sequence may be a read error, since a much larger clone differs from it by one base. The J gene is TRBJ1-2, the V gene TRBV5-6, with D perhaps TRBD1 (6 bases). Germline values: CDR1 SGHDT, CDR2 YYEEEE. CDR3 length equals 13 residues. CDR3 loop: CATSLQGSYGYTF. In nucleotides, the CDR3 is TGTGCCACCAGCCTACAGGGCAGCTATGGCTACACCTTC. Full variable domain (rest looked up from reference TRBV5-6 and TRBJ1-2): DAGVTQSPTHLIKTRGQQVTLRCSPKSGHDTVSWYQQALGQGPQFIFQYYEEEERQRGNFPDRFSGHQFPNYSSELNVNALLLGDSALYLCATSLQGSYGYTFGSGTRLTVV.

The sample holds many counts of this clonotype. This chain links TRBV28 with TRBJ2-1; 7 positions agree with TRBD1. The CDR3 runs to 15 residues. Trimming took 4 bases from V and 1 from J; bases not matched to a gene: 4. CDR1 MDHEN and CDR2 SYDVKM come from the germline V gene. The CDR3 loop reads CASSYRGRSYNEQFF. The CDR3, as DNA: TGTGCCAGCAGTTATAGGGGGCGGTCCTACAATGAGCAGTTCTTC.

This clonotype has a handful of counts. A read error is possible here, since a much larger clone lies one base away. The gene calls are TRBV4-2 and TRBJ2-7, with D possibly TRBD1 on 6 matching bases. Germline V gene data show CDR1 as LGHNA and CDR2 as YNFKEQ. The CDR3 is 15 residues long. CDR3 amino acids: CANSQEAGTMGEQYF. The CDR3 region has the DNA TGTGCCAACAGCCAAGAGGCCGGGACAATGGGTGAGCAGTACTTC.

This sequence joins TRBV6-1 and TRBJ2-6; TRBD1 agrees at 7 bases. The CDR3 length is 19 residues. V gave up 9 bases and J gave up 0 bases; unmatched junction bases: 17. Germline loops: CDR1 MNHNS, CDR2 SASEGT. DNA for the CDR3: TGTGCCAGAAGGCCTAAGACAGGGTTCGGAGTCTCTGGGGCCAACGTCCTGACTTTC. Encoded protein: CARRPKTGFGVSGANVLTF.

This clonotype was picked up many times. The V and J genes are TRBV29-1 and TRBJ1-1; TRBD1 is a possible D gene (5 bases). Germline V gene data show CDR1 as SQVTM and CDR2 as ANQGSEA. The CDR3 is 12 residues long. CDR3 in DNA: TGCACCGCAGGGAGGGGAGACACTGAAGCTTTCTTT. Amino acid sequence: CTAGRGDTEAFF. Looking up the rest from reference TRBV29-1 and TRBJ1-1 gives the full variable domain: SAVISQKPSRDICQRGTSLTIQCQVDSQVTMMFWYRQQPGQSLTLIATANQGSEATYESGFVIDKFPISRPNLTFSTLTVSNMSPEDSSIYLCTAGRGDTEAFFGQGTRLTVV.

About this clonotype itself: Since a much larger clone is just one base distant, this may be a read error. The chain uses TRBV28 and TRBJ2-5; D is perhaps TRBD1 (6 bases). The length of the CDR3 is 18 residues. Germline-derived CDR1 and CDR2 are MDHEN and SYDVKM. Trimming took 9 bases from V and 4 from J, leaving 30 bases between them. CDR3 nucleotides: TGTGCCAGACACGTACCTACCGGGACAAACTACCGACTAGAGACCCAGTACTTC. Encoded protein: CARHVPTGTNYRLETQYF. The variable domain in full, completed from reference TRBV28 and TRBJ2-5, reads DVKVTQSSRYLVKRTGEKVFLECVQDMDHENMFWYRQDPGLGLRLIYFSYDVKMKEKGDIPEGYSVSREKKERFSLILESASTNQTSMYLCARHVPTGTNYRLETQYFGPGTRLLVL.

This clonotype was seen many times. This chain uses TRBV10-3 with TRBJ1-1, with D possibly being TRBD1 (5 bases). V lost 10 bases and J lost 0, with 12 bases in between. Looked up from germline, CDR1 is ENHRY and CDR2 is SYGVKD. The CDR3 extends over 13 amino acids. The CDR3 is CATATALNTEAFF. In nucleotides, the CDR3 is TGTGCCACCGCGACAGCCTTGAACACTGAAGCTTTCTTT.

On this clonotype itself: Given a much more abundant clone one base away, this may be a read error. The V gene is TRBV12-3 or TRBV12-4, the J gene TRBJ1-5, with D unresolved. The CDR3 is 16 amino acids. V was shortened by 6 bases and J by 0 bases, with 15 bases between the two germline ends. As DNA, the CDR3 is TGTGCCAGCAGCACGGACCCCACCAGTAGCAATCAGCCCCAGCATTTT. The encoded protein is CASSTDPTSSNQPQHF.

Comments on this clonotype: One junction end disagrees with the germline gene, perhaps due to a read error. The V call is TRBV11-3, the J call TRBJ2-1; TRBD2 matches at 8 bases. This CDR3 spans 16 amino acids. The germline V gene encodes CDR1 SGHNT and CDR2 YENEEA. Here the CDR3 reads CASSSYWGAGDNEQLF. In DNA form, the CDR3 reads TGTGCCAGCAGCTCATATTGGGGAGCGGGGGACAATGAGCAGTTATTC.

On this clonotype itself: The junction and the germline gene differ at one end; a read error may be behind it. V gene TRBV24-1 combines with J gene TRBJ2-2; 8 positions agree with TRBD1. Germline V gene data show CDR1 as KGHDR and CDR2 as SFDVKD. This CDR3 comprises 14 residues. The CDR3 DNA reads TGTGTCACCAGCCCTCAGGGGGCCACCGGGGAGCTGTTTTTT. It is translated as CVTSPQGATGELFF.

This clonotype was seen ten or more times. The CDR3 sequence is CASSLTGGSSADTQYF. The CDR3 bases are TGTGCCAGCAGCTTGACGGGAGGGTCTAGCGCAGATACGCAGTATTTT. The chain links TRBV5-4 to TRBJ2-3, with 8 bases fitting TRBD2. The CDR3 has 16 residues. Germline assignment: CDR1 SGHNT and CDR2 YYREEE (reference sequence). V trimming: 1 base; J trimming: 4 bases; junction bases outside the gene matches: 8.